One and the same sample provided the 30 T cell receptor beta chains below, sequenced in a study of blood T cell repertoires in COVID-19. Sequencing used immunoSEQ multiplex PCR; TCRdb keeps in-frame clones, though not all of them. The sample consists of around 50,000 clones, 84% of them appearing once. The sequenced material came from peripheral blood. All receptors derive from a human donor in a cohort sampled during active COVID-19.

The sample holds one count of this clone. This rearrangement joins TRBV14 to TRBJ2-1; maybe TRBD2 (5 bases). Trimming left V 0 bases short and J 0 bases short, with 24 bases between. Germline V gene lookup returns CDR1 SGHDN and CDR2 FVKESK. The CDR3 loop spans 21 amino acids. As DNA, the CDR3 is TGTGCCAGCAGCCAAGAGGGAAGCGGAGTCCCCCCTCTCAGCTCCTACAATGAGCAGTTCTTC. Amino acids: CASSQEGSGVPPLSSYNEQFF.

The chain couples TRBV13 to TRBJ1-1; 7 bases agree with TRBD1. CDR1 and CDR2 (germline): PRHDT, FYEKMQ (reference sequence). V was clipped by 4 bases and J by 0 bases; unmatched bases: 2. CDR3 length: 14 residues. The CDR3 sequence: CASSSDRVNTEAFF. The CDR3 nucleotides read TGTGCCAGCAGCTCCGACAGGGTGAACACTGAAGCTTTCTTT.

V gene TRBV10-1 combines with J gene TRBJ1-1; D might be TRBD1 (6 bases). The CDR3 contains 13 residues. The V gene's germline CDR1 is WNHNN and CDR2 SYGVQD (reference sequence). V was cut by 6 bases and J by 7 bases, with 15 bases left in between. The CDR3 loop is CASSVQGRDEAFF. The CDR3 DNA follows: TGCGCCAGCAGCGTCCAGGGGCGCGATGAAGCTTTCTTT.

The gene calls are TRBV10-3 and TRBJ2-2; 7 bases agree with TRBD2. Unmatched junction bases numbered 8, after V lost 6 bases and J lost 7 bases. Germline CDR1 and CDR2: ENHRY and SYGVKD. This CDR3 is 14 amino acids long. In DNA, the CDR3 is TGTGCCATCAGGGCGACTAGCTCGGGCGGGGAGCTGTTTTTT. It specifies CAIRATSSGGELFF.

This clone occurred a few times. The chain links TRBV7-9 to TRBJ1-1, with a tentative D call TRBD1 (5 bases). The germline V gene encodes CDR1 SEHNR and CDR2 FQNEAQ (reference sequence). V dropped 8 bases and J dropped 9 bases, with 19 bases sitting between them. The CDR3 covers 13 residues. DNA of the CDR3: TGTGCCAGCGCACCCCTCGGGGAGGGGAAAGCTTTCTTT. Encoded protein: CASAPLGEGKAFF.

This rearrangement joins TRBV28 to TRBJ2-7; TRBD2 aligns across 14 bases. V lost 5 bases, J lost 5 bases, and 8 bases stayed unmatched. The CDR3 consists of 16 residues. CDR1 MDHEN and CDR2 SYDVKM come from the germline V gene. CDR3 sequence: CASSPRLAGGHDEQYF. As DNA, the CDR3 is TGTGCCAGCAGTCCGAGACTAGCGGGAGGGCATGACGAGCAGTACTTC.

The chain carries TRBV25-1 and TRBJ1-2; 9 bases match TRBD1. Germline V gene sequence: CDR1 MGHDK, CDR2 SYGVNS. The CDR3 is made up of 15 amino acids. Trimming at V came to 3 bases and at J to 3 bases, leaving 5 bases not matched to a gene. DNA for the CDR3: TGTGCCAGCAGTGAGGACAGGGGAGCGGACTATGGCTACACCTTC. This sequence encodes CASSEDRGADYGYTF.

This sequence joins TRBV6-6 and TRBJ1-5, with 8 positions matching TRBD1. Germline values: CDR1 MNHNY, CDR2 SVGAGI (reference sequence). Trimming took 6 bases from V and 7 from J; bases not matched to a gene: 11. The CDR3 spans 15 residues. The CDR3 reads CASSSSDREGQPQHF. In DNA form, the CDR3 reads TGTGCCAGCAGCTCGTCGGACAGGGAGGGACAGCCCCAGCATTTT.

CDR3 coding DNA: TGTGCCAGCTCACCAGCAGACAATGAGCAGTTCTTC. Encoded protein: CASSPADNEQFF. The genes are TRBV18 and TRBJ2-1; D gene ambiguous. Germline V gives CDR1 KGHSH, CDR2 LQKENI. The CDR3 has 12 amino acids. V dropped 2 bases and J dropped 5 bases, with 4 bases sitting between them.

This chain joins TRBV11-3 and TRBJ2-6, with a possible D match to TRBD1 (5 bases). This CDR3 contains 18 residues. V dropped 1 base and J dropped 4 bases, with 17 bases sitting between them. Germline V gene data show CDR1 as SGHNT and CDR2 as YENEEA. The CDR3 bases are TGTGCCAGCAGCTTAGTCCCTCCGACAGCACCCGGGGCCAACGTCCTGACTTTC. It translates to CASSLVPPTAPGANVLTF. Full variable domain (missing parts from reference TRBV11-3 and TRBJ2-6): EAGVVQSPRYKIIEKKQPVAFWCNPISGHNTLYWYLQNLGQGPELLIRYENEEAVDDSQLPKDRFSAERLKGVDSTLKIQPAELGDSAVYLCASSLVPPTAPGANVLTFGAGSRLTVL.

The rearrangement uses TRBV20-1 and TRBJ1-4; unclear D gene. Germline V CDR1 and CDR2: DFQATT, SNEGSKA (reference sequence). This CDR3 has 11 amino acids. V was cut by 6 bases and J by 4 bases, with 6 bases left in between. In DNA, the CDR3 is TGCAGTGCCGGGGATAATGAAAAACTGTTTTTT. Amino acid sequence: CSAGDNEKLFF.

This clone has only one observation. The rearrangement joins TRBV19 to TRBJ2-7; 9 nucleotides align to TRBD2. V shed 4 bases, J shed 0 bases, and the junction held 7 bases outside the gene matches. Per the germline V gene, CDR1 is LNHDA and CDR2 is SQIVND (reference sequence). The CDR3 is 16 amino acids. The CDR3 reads CASSRAGGVTSYEQYF. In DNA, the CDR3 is TGTGCCAGTAGTAGAGCGGGGGGTGTAACCTCCTACGAGCAGTACTTC.

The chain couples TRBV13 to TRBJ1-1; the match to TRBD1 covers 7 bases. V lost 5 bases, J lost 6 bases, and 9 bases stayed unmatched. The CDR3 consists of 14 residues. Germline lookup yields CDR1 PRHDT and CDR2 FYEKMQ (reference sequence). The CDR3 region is CASSTRQGRAEAFF. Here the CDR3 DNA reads TGTGCCAGCAGCACCAGACAGGGTAGGGCTGAAGCTTTCTTT.

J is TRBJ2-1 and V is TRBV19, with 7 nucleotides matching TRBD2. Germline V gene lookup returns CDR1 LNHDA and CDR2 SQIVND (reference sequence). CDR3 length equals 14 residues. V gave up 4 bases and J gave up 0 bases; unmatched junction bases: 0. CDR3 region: CASSSGSSYNEQFF. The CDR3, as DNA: TGTGCCAGTAGTAGCGGGAGCTCCTACAATGAGCAGTTCTTC.

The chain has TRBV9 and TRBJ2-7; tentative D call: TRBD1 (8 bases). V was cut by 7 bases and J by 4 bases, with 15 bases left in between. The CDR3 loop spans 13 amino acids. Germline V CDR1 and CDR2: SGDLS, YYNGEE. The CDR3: CASGEGQVYEQYF. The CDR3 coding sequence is TGTGCCAGCGGGGAGGGACAGGTATACGAGCAGTACTTC. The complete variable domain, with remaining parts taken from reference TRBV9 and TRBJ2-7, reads DSGVTQTPKHLITATGQRVTLRCSPRSGDLSVYWYQQSLDQGLQFLIQYYNGEERAKGNILERFSAQQFPDLHSELNLSSLELGDSALYFCASGEGQVYEQYFGPGTRLTVT.

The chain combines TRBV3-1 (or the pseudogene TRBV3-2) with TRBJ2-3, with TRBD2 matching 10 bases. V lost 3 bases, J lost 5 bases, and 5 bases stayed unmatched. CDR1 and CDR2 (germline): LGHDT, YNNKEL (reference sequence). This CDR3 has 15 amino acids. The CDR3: CASSQTSGQGDTQYF. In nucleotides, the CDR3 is TGTGCCAGCAGCCAGACTAGCGGGCAGGGAGATACGCAGTATTTT.

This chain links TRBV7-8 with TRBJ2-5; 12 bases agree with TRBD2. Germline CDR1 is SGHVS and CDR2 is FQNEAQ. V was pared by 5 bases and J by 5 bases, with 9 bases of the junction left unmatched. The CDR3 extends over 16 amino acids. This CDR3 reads CASSGASGRAWETQYF. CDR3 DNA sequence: TGTGCCAGCAGCGGGGCTAGCGGGAGGGCCTGGGAGACCCAGTACTTC.

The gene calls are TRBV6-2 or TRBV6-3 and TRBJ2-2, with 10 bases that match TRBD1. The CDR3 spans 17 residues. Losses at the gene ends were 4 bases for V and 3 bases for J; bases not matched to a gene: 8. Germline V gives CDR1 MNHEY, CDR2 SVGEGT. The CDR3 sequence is CASSLIDRGQHTGELFF. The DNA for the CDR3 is TGTGCCAGCAGTTTGATCGACAGGGGGCAGCACACCGGGGAGCTGTTTTTT.

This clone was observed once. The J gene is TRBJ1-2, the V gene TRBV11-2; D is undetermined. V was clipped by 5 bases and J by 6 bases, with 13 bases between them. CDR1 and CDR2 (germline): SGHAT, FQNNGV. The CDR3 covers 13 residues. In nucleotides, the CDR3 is TGTGCCAGCAGCCCTAGTGCCGGGAATGGCTACACCTTC. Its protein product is CASSPSAGNGYTF.

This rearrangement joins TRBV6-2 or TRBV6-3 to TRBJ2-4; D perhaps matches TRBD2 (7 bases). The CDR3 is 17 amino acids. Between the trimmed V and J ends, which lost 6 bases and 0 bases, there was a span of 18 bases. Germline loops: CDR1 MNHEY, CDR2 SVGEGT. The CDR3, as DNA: TGTGCCAGCAGCCACATAAGGGGGGGACTAGCCAAAAACATTCAGTACTTC. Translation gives CASSHIRGGLAKNIQYF.

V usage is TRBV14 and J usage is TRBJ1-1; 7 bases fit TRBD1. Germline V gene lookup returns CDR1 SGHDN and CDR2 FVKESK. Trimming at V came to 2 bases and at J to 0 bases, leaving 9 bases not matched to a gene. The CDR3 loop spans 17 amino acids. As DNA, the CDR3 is TGTGCCAGCAGCCAAAAAAACAGGGGTTGGTTGAACACTGAAGCTTTCTTT. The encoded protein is CASSQKNRGWLNTEAFF.

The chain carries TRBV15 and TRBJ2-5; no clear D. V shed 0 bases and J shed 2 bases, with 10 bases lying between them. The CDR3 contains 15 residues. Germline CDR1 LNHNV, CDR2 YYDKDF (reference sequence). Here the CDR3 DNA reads TGTGCCACCAGCAGAGATGTCGAAACTCAAGAGACCCAGTACTTC. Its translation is CATSRDVETQETQYF.

The CDR3 DNA reads as TGTGCCAGAAGCCTCCACAGGGGGCTTAGCAATCAGCCCCAGCATTTT. This translates into CARSLHRGLSNQPQHF. The J gene is TRBJ1-5, the V gene TRBV5-3, with 9 bases that match TRBD1. TRBV5-3 is an open reading frame, and its role is uncertain. The CDR3 is 16 residues long. V gave up 4 bases and J gave up 0 bases; unmatched junction bases: 5.

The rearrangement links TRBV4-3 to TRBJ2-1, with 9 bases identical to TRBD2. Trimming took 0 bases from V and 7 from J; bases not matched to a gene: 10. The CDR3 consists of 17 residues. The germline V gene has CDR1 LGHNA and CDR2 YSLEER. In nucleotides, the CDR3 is TGCGCCAGCAGCCAAGACCCAGCGGGAGGCTCAGGAAATGAGCAGTTCTTC. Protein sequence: CASSQDPAGGSGNEQFF.

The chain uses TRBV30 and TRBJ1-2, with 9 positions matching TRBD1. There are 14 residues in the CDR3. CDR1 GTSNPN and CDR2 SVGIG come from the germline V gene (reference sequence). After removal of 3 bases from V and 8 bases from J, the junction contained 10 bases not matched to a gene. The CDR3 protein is CAWSGDRVEGGYTF. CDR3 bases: TGTGCCTGGAGCGGGGACAGGGTCGAAGGCGGCTACACCTTC.

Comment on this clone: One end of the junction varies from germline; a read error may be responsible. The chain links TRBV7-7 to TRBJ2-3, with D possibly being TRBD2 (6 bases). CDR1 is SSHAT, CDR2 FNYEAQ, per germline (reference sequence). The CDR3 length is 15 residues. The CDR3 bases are TGTGCTAGCAGCTCGCCCCCGGGGCTCGGGGGTACGCAGTATTTT. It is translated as CASSSPPGLGGTQYF. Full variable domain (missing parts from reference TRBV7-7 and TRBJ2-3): GAGVSQSPRYKVTKRGQDVTLRCDPISSHATLYWYQQALGQGPEFLTYFNYEAQPDKSGLPSDRFSAERPEGSISTLTIQRTEQRDSAMYRCASSSPPGLGGTQYFGPGTRLTVL.

The CDR3 bases are TGTGCCAGTAGTTTACAGCATCAGCCCCAGCATTTT. Translation gives CASSLQHQPQHF. The V gene is TRBV19, the J gene TRBJ1-5; D is undetermined. CDR1 is LNHDA, CDR2 SQIVND, per germline (reference sequence). Trimming cost V 5 bases and J 5 bases, with 7 bases left between them. CDR3 length: 12 residues.

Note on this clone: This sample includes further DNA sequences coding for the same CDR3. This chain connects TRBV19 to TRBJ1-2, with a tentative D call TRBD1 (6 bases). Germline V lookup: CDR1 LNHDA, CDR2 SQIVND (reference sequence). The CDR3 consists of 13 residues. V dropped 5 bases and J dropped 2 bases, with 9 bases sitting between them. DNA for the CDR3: TGTGCCAGTAGTTTACAGGGAAACTATGGCTACACCTTC. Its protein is CASSLQGNYGYTF.

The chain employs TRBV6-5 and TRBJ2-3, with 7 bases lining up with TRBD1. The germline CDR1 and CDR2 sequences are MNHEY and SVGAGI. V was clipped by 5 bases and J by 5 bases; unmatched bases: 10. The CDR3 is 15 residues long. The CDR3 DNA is TGTGCCAGCAGTAAGGGACAGACCCTTTTAGATACGCAGTATTTT. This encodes CASSKGQTLLDTQYF.

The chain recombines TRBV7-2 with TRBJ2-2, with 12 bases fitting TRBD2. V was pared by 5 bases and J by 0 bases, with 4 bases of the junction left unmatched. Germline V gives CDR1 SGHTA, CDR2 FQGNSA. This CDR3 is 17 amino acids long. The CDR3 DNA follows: TGTGCCAGCAGCCCTCGACTAGCGGGGGCGAACACCGGGGAGCTGTTTTTT. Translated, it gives CASSPRLAGANTGELFF.